Described below is a single T cell receptor (beta chain) sequence and its context. The antigen remains unidentified. This entry belongs to a study of OX40 agonist ivuxolimab in advanced cancers. General study results and limits: Researchers did not establish what antigens the expanded peripheral T cells target. At 0.1 to 3.0 mg/kg, CD4+ and CD8+ blood T cells expanded clonally by week 6.

This table comes from immunoSEQ multiplex PCR, and its TCRdb copy is limited to in-frame clones, with some not included. The profile shows tens of thousands of clones, around 83% of them singletons. The CDR3 consists of 13 residues. Germline V gene lookup returns CDR1 SGHRS and CDR2 YFSETQ. The ends were cut back, 1 base at V and 3 bases at J, with 7 bases in the middle. Source: CD4+ or CD8+ T cells sorted from blood, taken in a trial of the OX40 agonist ivuxolimab. The TCR comes from an adult with an advanced solid tumor such as melanoma, head and neck, liver or kidney cancer. This chain joins TRBV5-1 and TRBJ1-1; D is unclear. The CDR3 region is CASSLRGDTEAFF. CDR3 in DNA: TGCGCCAGCAGCTTGCGTGGGGACACTGAAGCTTTCTTT.